A single sample gave rise to the 32 T cell receptor beta chains below, sequenced in a study of T-cell reconstitution after alpha-beta-depleted transplantation in children. Unique molecular identifiers featured in how the TCRbeta library was prepared. TCRdb reprocessed the PCR reads via MiXCR and lists one record per CDR3 protein. The profile covers nearly 250,000 distinct CDR3 sequences, with roughly 7.7% appearing a single time and about 6.4% taken by the ten largest. The sequenced sample was PBMCs, mostly from graft donor cells, obtained 180 days after TCRalphabeta/CD19-depleted stem cell transplant. These receptors were collected from a male patient aged 10-17 years who had a stem cell transplant for acute lymphoblastic leukemia, so the T cells may come from the graft donor.

This clonotype was seen many times. The rearrangement links TRBV6-6 to TRBJ2-5, with D tentatively TRBD2 (5 bases). CDR1 is MNHNY, CDR2 SVGAGI, per germline (reference sequence). Trimming took 7 bases from V and 3 from J, leaving 12 bases between them. The CDR3 covers 13 residues. The CDR3 reads CASTERREETQYF. CDR3 coding DNA: TGTGCCAGCACTGAGCGGCGCGAAGAGACCCAGTACTTC.

This clonotype was observed at least ten times. The genes are TRBV20-1 and TRBJ2-1; 8 bases line up with TRBD2. The CDR3 has 15 amino acids. Per germline, CDR1 DFQATT and CDR2 SNEGSKA (reference sequence). Losses at the gene ends were 2 bases for V and 3 bases for J; bases not matched to a gene: 6. The CDR3 here is CSARMREEVYNEQFF. The CDR3 coding sequence is TGCAGTGCTAGAATGCGGGAGGAAGTCTACAATGAGCAGTTCTTC.

The sample holds many counts of this clonotype. The genes are TRBV6-2 or TRBV6-3 and TRBJ1-2; possibly TRBD1 for D (6 bases). The CDR3 totals 15 residues. From germline, CDR1 is MNHEY and CDR2 SVGEGT. The germline V and J ends were trimmed by 6 bases and 2 bases, with 16 bases remaining between them. The CDR3 nucleotides read TGTGCCAGCAGCCCCCGGGGGGGCAGGAACTATGGCTACACCTTC. Translating gives CASSPRGGRNYGYTF.

At least ten counts were recorded for this clonotype. V gene TRBV9 combines with J gene TRBJ2-1, with 7 bases identical to TRBD1. The germline gives CDR1 SGDLS, CDR2 YYNGEE. V trimming: 0 bases; J trimming: 9 bases; junction bases outside the gene matches: 6. There are 14 residues in the CDR3. Written as DNA, the CDR3 is TGTGCCAGCAGCGTAGACAGGGGAAGAAGTGAGCAGTTCTTC. Protein product: CASSVDRGRSEQFF.

The chain recombines TRBV5-6 with TRBJ2-7; the D is unclear. Germline V gene data show CDR1 as SGHDT and CDR2 as YYEEEE. The CDR3 loop spans 13 amino acids. Trimming removed 5 bases from V and 0 bases from J, with 9 bases in between. CDR3 sequence reads: CASSLQFSYEQYF. CDR3 nucleotide sequence: TGTGCCAGCAGTCTACAGTTCTCCTACGAGCAGTACTTC.

The table lists this clonotype with many counts. The chain recombines TRBV12-3 or TRBV12-4 with TRBJ2-7; D possibly corresponds to TRBD2 (7 bases). The V gene lost 7 bases and the J gene lost 4 bases, with 14 bases spanning the gap. The CDR3 is made up of 13 amino acids. The CDR3 region has the DNA TGTGCCAGCACCCCTGGGGGGGCGTACGAGCAGTACTTC. Translation gives CASTPGGAYEQYF.

The chain links TRBV7-3 to TRBJ2-2, with unresolved D. V lost 1 base, J lost 4 bases, and 10 bases lay in between. CDR3 length: 15 residues. CDR1 SGHTA and CDR2 FQGTGA come from the germline V gene. The CDR3 loop reads CASSLRLSGTGELFF. CDR3 sequence (DNA): TGTGCCAGCAGCTTAAGGCTCTCGGGCACCGGGGAGCTGTTTTTT.

The sample holds many counts of this clonotype. For the CDR3, the DNA is TGTGCCAGCAGACCGGGACTAGCGGGAGAAAGGGAGTACTTC. This codes for CASRPGLAGEREYF. This chain connects TRBV28 to TRBJ2-7, with 14 bases aligning to TRBD2. Unmatched junction bases numbered 9, after V lost 6 bases and J lost 11 bases. This CDR3 spans 14 amino acids. Germline V gives CDR1 MDHEN, CDR2 SYDVKM.

This rearrangement joins TRBV9 to TRBJ2-1; a possible D gene is TRBD1 (5 bases). This CDR3 has 13 amino acids. V was shortened by 0 bases and J by 6 bases, with 7 bases between the two germline ends. Per germline, CDR1 SGDLS and CDR2 YYNGEE. The CDR3 here is CASSVGGCNEQFF. In DNA form, the CDR3 reads TGTGCCAGCAGCGTAGGGGGCTGCAATGAGCAGTTCTTC. Based on the CDR3 plus reference TRBV9 and TRBJ2-1, the full variable domain is DSGVTQTPKHLITATGQRVTLRCSPRSGDLSVYWYQQSLDQGLQFLIQYYNGEERAKGNILERFSAQQFPDLHSELNLSSLELGDSALYFCASSVGGCNEQFFGPGTRLTVL.

This clonotype was observed many times. The chain couples TRBV14 to TRBJ2-1; 11 bases map to TRBD2. Unmatched junction bases numbered 3, after V lost 4 bases and J lost 10 bases. This CDR3 region has 13 residues. Looked up from germline, CDR1 is SGHDN and CDR2 is FVKESK. The CDR3 coding sequence is TGTGCCAGCAGCCGACTAGCGGGGATGGAGCAGTTCTTC. It encodes CASSRLAGMEQFF.

This chain links TRBV7-9 with TRBJ1-2; 8 bases fit TRBD1. The germline CDR1 and CDR2 sequences are SEHNR and FQNEAQ (reference sequence). CDR3 length equals 13 residues. The ends lost 10 bases at V and 2 bases at J; junction bases unmatched: 6. The chain's CDR3 is CAMRTGPNYGYTF. In DNA form, the CDR3 reads TGTGCCATGCGGACAGGGCCCAACTATGGCTACACCTTC.

Many counts were recorded for this clonotype. The chain carries TRBV28 and TRBJ2-1; 8 bases match TRBD1. There are 14 residues in the CDR3. J was trimmed by 5 bases and V by 4 bases; bases with no gene match: 4. Germline V gene data show CDR1 as MDHEN and CDR2 as SYDVKM. CDR3 loop: CASSSQGVNNEQFF. The CDR3 DNA follows: TGTGCCAGCAGTTCACAGGGGGTTAACAATGAGCAGTTCTTC. Variable domain in full (rest from reference TRBV28 and TRBJ2-1): DVKVTQSSRYLVKRTGEKVFLECVQDMDHENMFWYRQDPGLGLRLIYFSYDVKMKEKGDIPEGYSVSREKKERFSLILESASTNQTSMYLCASSSQGVNNEQFFGPGTRLTVL.

This clonotype came up many times. The chain has TRBV20-1 and TRBJ2-2; 8 positions match TRBD2. Germline V gene data show CDR1 as DFQATT and CDR2 as SNEGSKA (reference sequence). The CDR3 runs 14 residues. V lost 3 bases and J lost 7; bases outside the gene matches: 7. The CDR3 nucleotides read TGCAGTGCTAGTTCGGGGGGGCCTAGCGGGGAGCTGTTTTTT. It encodes CSASSGGPSGELFF.

This clonotype was observed at least ten times. The gene calls are TRBV10-3 and TRBJ2-6, with a weak D call TRBD2 (5 bases). The CDR3 runs to 15 residues. The V end lost 4 bases, the J end lost 2 bases, and 9 bases lay between the germline ends. Germline V lookup: CDR1 ENHRY, CDR2 SYGVKD. Here the CDR3 reads CAISGPGTGANVLTF. As DNA, the CDR3 is TGTGCCATCAGTGGACCGGGAACTGGGGCCAACGTCCTGACTTTC.

V is TRBV7-8 and J is TRBJ1-5; D is undetermined. The ends were cut back, 4 bases at V and 2 bases at J, with 12 bases in the middle. CDR3 length equals 15 residues. Per the germline V gene, CDR1 is SGHVS and CDR2 is FQNEAQ. DNA of the CDR3: TGTGCCAGCAGCTCGCAGACTGCGGGCAATCAGCCCCAGCATTTT. This sequence encodes CASSSQTAGNQPQHF.

Many counts were recorded for this clonotype. The chain recombines TRBV27 with TRBJ1-5; D may be TRBD1 (5 bases). The V gene lost 5 bases and the J gene lost 3 bases, with 11 bases spanning the gap. CDR3 size: 14 residues. CDR1 and CDR2 (germline): MNHEY, SMNVEV (reference sequence). As DNA, the CDR3 is TGTGCCAGCAGTCCCCAGGGTTACAATCAGCCCCAGCATTTT. Protein product: CASSPQGYNQPQHF.

In this sample, this clonotype turned up many times. This chain links TRBV5-1 with TRBJ2-7; TRBD1 matches 10 bases. V shed 5 bases and J 2 bases; nucleotides not matched to a gene: 16. The germline V gene has CDR1 SGHRS and CDR2 YFSETQ. The CDR3 spans 18 residues. The chain's CDR3 is CASRSFNEPGQGTYEQYF. CDR3 in DNA: TGCGCCAGCAGAAGTTTCAATGAACCGGGACAGGGGACCTACGAGCAGTACTTC.

This clonotype was recorded at least ten times. The genes are TRBV20-1 and TRBJ1-2; D is possibly TRBD1 (6 bases). V was pared by 3 bases and J by 8 bases, with 22 bases between. Germline-derived CDR1 and CDR2 are DFQATT and SNEGSKA (reference sequence). The CDR3 is made up of 15 amino acids. In nucleotides, the CDR3 is TGCAGTGCTAGGGGTACACTCAGGGGAGAAGAAGGCTACACCTTC. This gives the protein CSARGTLRGEEGYTF.

This chain uses TRBV5-1 with TRBJ1-3; D may be TRBD1 (6 bases). Germline V gives CDR1 SGHRS, CDR2 YFSETQ. Trimming pared 8 bases from V and 0 bases from J, leaving 9 bases between. The CDR3 consists of 13 residues. The CDR3 DNA reads TGCGCCAGTAGGACAGCCTCTGGAAACACCATATATTTT. This codes for CASRTASGNTIYF.

This clonotype showed up many times. The rearrangement joins TRBV20-1 to TRBJ2-7, with 7 bases fitting TRBD2. CDR1 DFQATT and CDR2 SNEGSKA come from the germline V gene (reference sequence). The CDR3 has 13 amino acids. The trim removed 6 bases at V and 2 bases at J, leaving 7 bases unmatched. The DNA of the CDR3 is TGCAGTGCGGGAGGGTGGGGCCCCTACGAGCAGTACTTC. Its protein is CSAGGWGPYEQYF.

This clonotype was picked up many times. The chain employs TRBV20-1 and TRBJ2-5; weak D call: TRBD1 (5 bases). This CDR3 contains 13 residues. CDR1 and CDR2 (germline): DFQATT, SNEGSKA (reference sequence). The ends were cut back, 1 base at V and 1 base at J, with 7 bases in the middle. CDR3 bases: TGCAGTGCTAGAGTGGGGCTCCAAGAGACCCAGTACTTC. It translates to CSARVGLQETQYF.

This clonotype was observed many times. This chain connects TRBV6-5 to TRBJ1-2; 8 nucleotides agree with TRBD1. V lost 7 bases, J lost 3 bases, and 7 bases stayed unmatched. Per the germline V gene, CDR1 is MNHEY and CDR2 is SVGAGI. The CDR3 is made up of 14 amino acids. CDR3 amino acids: CASMDRESDYGYTF. The CDR3 bases are TGTGCCAGCATGGACAGGGAGAGCGACTATGGCTACACCTTC.

This clonotype showed up many times. This chain uses TRBV7-2 with TRBJ1-1; TRBD1 is a possible D gene (5 bases). The V end was cut by 6 bases, the J end by 1 base, with 12 bases between. The CDR3 covers 14 residues. Looked up from germline, CDR1 is SGHTA and CDR2 is FQGNSA. The CDR3, as DNA: TGTGCCAGCAGGTGGATGGGGGGGAACACTGAAGCTTTCTTT. Encoded protein: CASRWMGGNTEAFF.

This clonotype was observed at least ten times. This chain uses TRBV6-5 with TRBJ1-2; 7 bases line up with TRBD1. The CDR3 has 16 residues. CDR1 MNHEY and CDR2 SVGAGI come from the germline V gene. V shed 0 bases, J shed 1 base, and the junction held 5 bases outside the gene matches. CDR3 nucleotides: TGTGCCAGCAGTTACTCGGCAGGGGGAGTTAACTATGGCTACACCTTC. Its protein is CASSYSAGGVNYGYTF.

V is TRBV9 and J is TRBJ1-3; D is possibly TRBD1 (5 bases). Per the germline V gene, CDR1 is SGDLS and CDR2 is YYNGEE. Trimming took off 4 bases at V and 4 bases at J, with 15 bases between the two ends. The CDR3 covers 15 residues. CDR3 protein: CASSIRELGGNTIYF. CDR3 DNA sequence: TGTGCCAGCAGCATCAGGGAACTGGGAGGAAACACCATATATTTT.

This clonotype was observed at least ten times. The V call is TRBV7-9, the J call TRBJ2-3; no clear D. Per the germline V gene, CDR1 is SEHNR and CDR2 is FQNEAQ (reference sequence). The ends were cut back, 3 bases at V and 2 bases at J, with 9 bases in the middle. CDR3 length equals 14 residues. CDR3 protein: CASSLLLDTDTQYF. Written as DNA, the CDR3 is TGTGCCAGCAGCTTGTTGTTGGACACAGATACGCAGTATTTT.

This clonotype was seen repeatedly, ten times or more. The chain couples TRBV7-9 to TRBJ2-7; D may be TRBD1 (6 bases). V was pared by 3 bases and J by 2 bases, with 17 bases between. Germline V lookup: CDR1 SEHNR, CDR2 FQNEAQ (reference sequence). The CDR3 loop spans 16 amino acids. CDR3 sequence reads: CASSFKRSQGPYEQYF. The CDR3 nucleotides are TGTGCCAGCAGCTTCAAAAGGTCACAGGGTCCCTACGAGCAGTACTTC.

This clonotype was found many times. The V call is TRBV9, the J call TRBJ2-4; no definite D call. The germline V gene has CDR1 SGDLS and CDR2 YYNGEE. V shed 3 bases and J shed 3 bases, with 10 bases lying between them. The CDR3 runs to 14 residues. For the CDR3, the DNA is TGTGCCAGCAGCGCGGAGAAGAACAAAAACATTCAGTACTTC. Protein sequence: CASSAEKNKNIQYF.

In this sample, this clonotype turned up many times. The CDR3 loop is CASSLLQGRVNYGYTF. CDR3 DNA sequence: TGTGCCAGCAGCCTTTTACAGGGGAGGGTTAACTATGGCTACACCTTC. The chain couples TRBV7-2 to TRBJ1-2; 7 bases map to TRBD1. Trimming cost V 5 bases and J 1 base; bases outside gene matches: 10. The CDR3 is 16 residues long. The V gene's germline CDR1 is SGHTA and CDR2 FQGNSA.

This clonotype was detected ten times or more. The chain uses TRBV5-8 and TRBJ2-6; possibly TRBD2 for D (6 bases). Germline V gene lookup returns CDR1 SGHTS and CDR2 YDEGEE. The CDR3 runs to 17 residues. Trimming left V 0 bases short and J 0 bases short, with 10 bases between. The CDR3 DNA is TGTGCCAGCAGCTTGGTAGCGGTCTCCTCTGGGGCCAACGTCCTGACTTTC. It specifies CASSLVAVSSGANVLTF.

This clonotype has a count of ten or more. The CDR3, as DNA: TGTGCCAGCAGCTTGTACGAAAAACTGTTTTTT. As protein: CASSLYEKLFF. The chain has TRBV28 and TRBJ1-4; D is ambiguous. The CDR3 spans 11 residues. V was trimmed by 6 bases and J by 8 bases, leaving 7 bases between them. CDR1 is MDHEN and CDR2 is SYDVKM in the germline V gene. Filled out from reference TRBV28 and TRBJ1-4, the complete variable domain reads DVKVTQSSRYLVKRTGEKVFLECVQDMDHENMFWYRQDPGLGLRLIYFSYDVKMKEKGDIPEGYSVSREKKERFSLILESASTNQTSMYLCASSLYEKLFFGSGTQLSVL.

The sample holds many counts of this clonotype. The chain combines TRBV4-3 with TRBJ1-2, with D possibly matching TRBD1 (6 bases). V was cut by 5 bases and J by 4 bases, with 20 bases left in between. The germline V gene encodes CDR1 LGHNA and CDR2 YSLEER. The CDR3 runs to 16 residues. The CDR3 region is CASSYEQGSLPYGYTF. Written as DNA, the CDR3 is TGCGCCAGCAGCTATGAACAGGGTTCCCTTCCCTATGGCTACACCTTC.